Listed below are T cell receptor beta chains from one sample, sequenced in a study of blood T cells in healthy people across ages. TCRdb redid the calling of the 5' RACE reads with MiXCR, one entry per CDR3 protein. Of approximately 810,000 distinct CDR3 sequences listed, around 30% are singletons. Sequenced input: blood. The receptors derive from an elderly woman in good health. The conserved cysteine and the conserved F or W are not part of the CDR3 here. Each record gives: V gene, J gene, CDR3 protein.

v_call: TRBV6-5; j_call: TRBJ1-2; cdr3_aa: ASIPYAGRNYGYT
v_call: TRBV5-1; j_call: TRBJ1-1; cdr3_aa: ASSRGQGGGAF
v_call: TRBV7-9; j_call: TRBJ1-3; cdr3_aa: ASSSPPGQVSSGNTIY
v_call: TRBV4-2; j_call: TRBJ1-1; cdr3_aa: ASSQESAEVTEAF
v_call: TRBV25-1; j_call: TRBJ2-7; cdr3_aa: ASSETWTVGFYEQY
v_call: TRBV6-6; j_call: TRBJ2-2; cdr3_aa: ASSYSGAGLSGELF
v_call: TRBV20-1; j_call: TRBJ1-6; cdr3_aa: SARDPFSGTGNSPLH
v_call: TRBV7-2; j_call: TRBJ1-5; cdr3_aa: ASSYQVAPNQPQH
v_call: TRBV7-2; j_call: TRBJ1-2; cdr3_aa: ASSPMFLGDGYGYT
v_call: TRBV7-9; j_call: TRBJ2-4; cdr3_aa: ASSLSAGAKNIQY
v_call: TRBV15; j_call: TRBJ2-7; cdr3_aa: ATSRDFYEQY
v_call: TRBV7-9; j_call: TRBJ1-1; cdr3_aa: ASNGVMNTEAF
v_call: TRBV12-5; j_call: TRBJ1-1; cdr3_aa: ASGLVQGTVTEAF
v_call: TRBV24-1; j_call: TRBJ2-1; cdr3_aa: AISRSGQGRINEQF
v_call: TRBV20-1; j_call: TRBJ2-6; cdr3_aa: SAYGVVSGANVLT
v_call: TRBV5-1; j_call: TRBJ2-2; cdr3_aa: ASSLSRGTGELF
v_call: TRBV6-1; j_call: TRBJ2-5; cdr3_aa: ASSASARETQY
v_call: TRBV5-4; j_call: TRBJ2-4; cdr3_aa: ASSEGQAKNIQY
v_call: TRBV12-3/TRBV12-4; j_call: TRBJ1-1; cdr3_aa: ASSPPGQGATRVTEAF
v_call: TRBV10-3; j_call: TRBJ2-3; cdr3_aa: AISELAGMSDTQY
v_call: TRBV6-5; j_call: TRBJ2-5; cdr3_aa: ASSDSTRGAIRAQY
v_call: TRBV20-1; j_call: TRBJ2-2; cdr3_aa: SASGGGNTGELF
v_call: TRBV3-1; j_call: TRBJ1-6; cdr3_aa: ASSQDGGNSPLH
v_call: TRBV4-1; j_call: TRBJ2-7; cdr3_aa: ASSQGGSVLYEQY
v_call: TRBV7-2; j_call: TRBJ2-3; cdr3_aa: ASSLSLAGTDTQY
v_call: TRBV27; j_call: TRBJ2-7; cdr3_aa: ASSFSGTSGGLRY
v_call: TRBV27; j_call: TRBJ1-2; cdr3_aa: ASTLRGHDRGNYGYT
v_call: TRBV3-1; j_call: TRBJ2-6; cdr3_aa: AGSRPLAGANVLT
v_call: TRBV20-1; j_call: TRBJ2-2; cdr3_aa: SATLSSGVNTGELF
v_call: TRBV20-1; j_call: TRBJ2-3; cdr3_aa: SARMPSGGMVTQY
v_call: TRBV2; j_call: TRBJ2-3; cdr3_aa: ASKAAAADTQY
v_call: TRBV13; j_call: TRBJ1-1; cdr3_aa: ASSSGPTGVGEAF
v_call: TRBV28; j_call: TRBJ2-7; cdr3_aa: ASTLGNPYEQY
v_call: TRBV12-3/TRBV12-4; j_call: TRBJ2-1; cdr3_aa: ASSLRLAGPPYNEQF
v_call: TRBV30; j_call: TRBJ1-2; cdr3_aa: AWSVRRGYGYT
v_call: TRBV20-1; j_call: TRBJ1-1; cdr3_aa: SARRAQGVTEAF
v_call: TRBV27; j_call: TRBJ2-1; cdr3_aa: ASSLAGGPPF
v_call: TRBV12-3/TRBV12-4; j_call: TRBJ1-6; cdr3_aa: ASRPLTGSGSPLH
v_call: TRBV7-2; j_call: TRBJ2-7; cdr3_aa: ASSLDRGDEQY
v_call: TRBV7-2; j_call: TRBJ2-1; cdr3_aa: ASSRRDRTNAF
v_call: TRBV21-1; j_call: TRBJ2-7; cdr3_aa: ASEQGSYEQY
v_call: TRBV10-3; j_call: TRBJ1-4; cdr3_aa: TISERGQRSQLF
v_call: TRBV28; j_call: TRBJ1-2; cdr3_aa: ASRMGQVGGYT
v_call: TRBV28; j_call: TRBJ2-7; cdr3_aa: ASRLEWGAGSYEQY
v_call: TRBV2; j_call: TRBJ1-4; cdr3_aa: ASMGLDRGEKLF
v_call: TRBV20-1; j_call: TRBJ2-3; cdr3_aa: SARERAGAPRSTDTQY
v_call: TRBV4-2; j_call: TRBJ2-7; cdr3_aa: ASSQALDSRSYEQY
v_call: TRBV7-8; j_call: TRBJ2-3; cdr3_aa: ASSLPRERVAGSTDTQY
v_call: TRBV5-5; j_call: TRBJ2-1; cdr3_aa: ASSTGTGGLSSYNEQF
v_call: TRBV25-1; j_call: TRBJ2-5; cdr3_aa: ASSRGTVGGETQY
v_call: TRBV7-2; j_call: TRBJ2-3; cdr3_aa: ASSFRPSGPDTQY
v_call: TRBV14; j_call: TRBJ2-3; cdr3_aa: ASMRLTDTQY
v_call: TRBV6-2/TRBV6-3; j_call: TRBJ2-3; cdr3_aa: ASSPSRSGTNTDTQY
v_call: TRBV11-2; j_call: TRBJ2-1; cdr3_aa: ASSLEAGLYQSRF
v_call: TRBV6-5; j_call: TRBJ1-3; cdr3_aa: ASSYSIPGATGNTIY
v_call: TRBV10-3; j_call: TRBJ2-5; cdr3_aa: AISEAGSERETQY
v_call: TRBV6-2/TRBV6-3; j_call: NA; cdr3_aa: ASSQTAGGPKTQY
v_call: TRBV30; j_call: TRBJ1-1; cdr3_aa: AWSVLEGRAF